Each of the 19 T cell receptor beta chains below was sequenced from the same sample in a study of a mutant IDH1 vaccine in newly diagnosed glioma. Time point noted: week 35, safety follow-up. All doses held 300 ug of mutant IDH1 20-mer peptide, with topical imiquimod. Produced via immunoSEQ multiplex PCR; TCRdb's table is partial and in-frame only. The data show about 66,000 clones, 65% to 75% seen once. Their cognate antigens are unknown. Sample: PBMCs, taken from a glioma patient whose treatment included an IDH1 peptide vaccine. The receptors shown here come from a man aged 45-60 years with glioma.

This clone was seen a few times. The rearrangement uses TRBV21-1 and TRBJ2-7; the table assigns TRBD1, which was not confirmed against the DNA. TRBV21-1 is an annotated pseudogene. The CDR3 is 12 amino acids. The CDR3 spells CASIKGVYEQYF. DNA of the CDR3: TGTGCCAGCATTAAGGGGGTCTACGAGCAGTACTTC.

V is TRBV5-1 and J is TRBJ1-2, with D unclear. V lost 4 bases and J 2 bases, leaving 12 bases between the germline ends. CDR3 length: 14 amino acids. Germline V lookup: CDR1 SGHRS, CDR2 YFSETQ. Here the CDR3 DNA reads TGCGCCAGCAGCCCGCACACATCGAACTATGGCTACACCTTC. Translation gives CASSPHTSNYGYTF.

The rearrangement joins TRBV4-1 to TRBJ2-7, with 8 bases aligning to TRBD2. The CDR3 extends over 16 amino acids. Germline CDR1 and CDR2: MGHRA and YSYEKL. V was pared by 1 base and J by 2 bases, with 7 bases of the junction left unmatched. The CDR3 spells CASSQGWSGGAYEQYF. The CDR3 DNA reads as TGCGCCAGCAGCCAAGGTTGGAGCGGGGGTGCCTACGAGCAGTACTTC.

The chain has TRBV2 and TRBJ2-7, with D unresolved. This CDR3 is 14 amino acids long. Germline V gives CDR1 SNHLY, CDR2 FYNNEI. V was cut by 6 bases and J by 0 bases, with 12 bases left in between. DNA of the CDR3: TGTGCCAGCAGAGAGACGCAGAGCTCCTACGAGCAGTACTTC. Protein product: CASRETQSSYEQYF.

The V and J genes are TRBV6-5 and TRBJ1-1; the D gene is possibly TRBD1 (6 bases). The CDR3 covers 13 residues. The V end was cut by 6 bases, the J end by 1 base, with 9 bases between. CDR1 and CDR2 (germline): MNHEY, SVGAGI. DNA of the CDR3: TGTGCCAGCAGCCCGGGACAGAACACTGAAGCTTTCTTT. As protein: CASSPGQNTEAFF.

The chain carries TRBV9 and TRBJ2-5; D possibly corresponds to TRBD1 (6 bases). The CDR3 has 13 amino acids. The germline gives CDR1 SGDLS, CDR2 YYNGEE. Between the trimmed V and J ends, which lost 3 bases and 6 bases, there was a span of 12 bases. The CDR3 here is CASSEGDTQTQYF. The CDR3 DNA sequence: TGTGCCAGCAGCGAGGGGGACACCCAGACCCAGTACTTC.

This clone has just one count. The V gene is TRBV15, the J gene TRBJ1-1, with 9 bases matching TRBD1. The length of the CDR3 is 15 residues. CDR1 is LNHNV, CDR2 YYDKDF, per germline (reference sequence). Unmatched junction bases numbered 4, after V lost 1 base and J lost 4 bases. The DNA of the CDR3 is TGTGCCACCAGCAGAGGGGACAGGGACGGCACTGAAGCTTTCTTT. This translates into CATSRGDRDGTEAFF.

This sequence joins TRBV5-6 and TRBJ1-2, with 8 bases matching TRBD1. CDR1 and CDR2 (germline): SGHDT, YYEEEE. This CDR3 has 15 residues. The junction had 12 bases not matched to a gene; V was cut back by 4 bases and J by 7 bases. CDR3: CASSPGGGQGIGYTF. CDR3 bases: TGTGCCAGCAGCCCTGGGGGAGGACAGGGCATTGGCTACACCTTC.

V is TRBV9 and J is TRBJ2-5; TRBD1 matches at 7 bases. The CDR3 has 15 residues. Per germline, CDR1 SGDLS and CDR2 YYNGEE. Trimming cost V 4 bases and J 1 base; bases outside gene matches: 7. This CDR3 is CASSNSGTAQETQYF. The CDR3 DNA follows: TGTGCCAGCAGCAATTCCGGGACAGCCCAAGAGACCCAGTACTTC. Complete variable domain (other parts from reference TRBV9 and TRBJ2-5): DSGVTQTPKHLITATGQRVTLRCSPRSGDLSVYWYQQSLDQGLQFLIQYYNGEERAKGNILERFSAQQFPDLHSELNLSSLELGDSALYFCASSNSGTAQETQYFGPGTRLLVL.

V is TRBV6-5 and J is TRBJ2-7; 10 nucleotides line up with TRBD2. The CDR3 contains 16 residues. V shed 4 bases, J shed 4 bases, and the junction held 10 bases outside the gene matches. Germline assignment: CDR1 MNHEY and CDR2 SVGAGI. CDR3 amino acids: CASSWATSGANYEQYF. In DNA, the CDR3 is TGTGCCAGCAGTTGGGCTACTAGCGGGGCTAATTACGAGCAGTACTTC.

This clone was seen only a few times. The chain joins TRBV28 to TRBJ1-1; 7 nucleotides line up with TRBD1. V lost 1 base and J lost 5; bases outside the gene matches: 7. This CDR3 comprises 15 residues. Germline V gene sequence: CDR1 MDHEN, CDR2 SYDVKM. The CDR3 sequence: CASSLSTGLDTEAFF. The CDR3 DNA is TGTGCCAGCAGTTTATCGACAGGGCTGGATACTGAAGCTTTCTTT.

CDR3: CSGAAGSYNEQFF. The CDR3 DNA sequence: TGCAGCGGCGCCGCAGGGTCCTACAATGAGCAGTTCTTC. The rearrangement uses TRBV29-1 and TRBJ2-1, with TRBD1 as a possible D gene (5 bases). The CDR3 is made up of 13 amino acids. CDR1 and CDR2 from the germline V gene are SQVTM and ANQGSEA. V was shortened by 7 bases and J by 1 base, with 11 bases between the two germline ends.

The J gene is TRBJ1-5, the V gene TRBV27; D is perhaps TRBD1 (6 bases). Trimming stripped 5 bases from V and 2 bases from J, with 28 bases between. The CDR3 length is 20 residues. The V gene's germline CDR1 is MNHEY and CDR2 SMNVEV (reference sequence). CDR3 region: CASSPNPSRDTLVGNQPQHF. The DNA for the CDR3 is TGTGCCAGCAGTCCCAATCCTTCCCGGGACACCCTGGTGGGCAATCAGCCCCAGCATTTT.

This clone came up a few times. This chain joins TRBV27 and TRBJ2-7; D might be TRBD1 or TRBD2, each matching 5 bases. Trimming cost V 6 bases and J 4 bases, with 13 bases left between them. The CDR3 is 13 amino acids. Germline V CDR1 and CDR2: MNHEY, SMNVEV (reference sequence). The DNA for the CDR3 is TGTGCCAGCAGGAGTGGGGGAGCTTACGAGCAGTACTTC. This encodes CASRSGGAYEQYF.

The J gene is TRBJ1-5, the V gene TRBV27; D is unclear. Germline V gives CDR1 MNHEY, CDR2 SMNVEV (reference sequence). V lost 3 bases to trimming and J lost 4 bases, with 7 bases between them. This CDR3 is 13 amino acids long. The CDR3, as DNA: TGTGCCAGCAGTTTTAGAAGGAATCAGCCCCAGCATTTT. Translation: CASSFRRNQPQHF.

CDR3 DNA sequence: TGTGCCAGCAGCTTGGGAGTCGATGGCTACACCTTC. Protein product: CASSLGVDGYTF. The genes are TRBV7-9 and TRBJ1-2; D is unresolved. CDR1 and CDR2 from the germline V gene are SEHNR and FQNEAQ (reference sequence). V was pared by 3 bases and J by 6 bases, with 8 bases between. The CDR3 length is 12 residues.

This chain uses TRBV19 with TRBJ2-5, with TRBD2 matching over 10 bases. The length of the CDR3 is 16 residues. In germline, CDR1 is LNHDA, CDR2 SQIVND (reference sequence). J lost 2 bases, V lost 6 bases, and 9 bases had no gene match. The CDR3 reads CASRSRIAGGQETQYF. The CDR3 nucleotides are TGTGCCAGTAGATCTCGCATAGCGGGGGGACAAGAGACCCAGTACTTC.

A few counts support this clone. This sequence joins TRBV27 and TRBJ1-6; D is unclear. This CDR3 region has 17 residues. The germline CDR1 and CDR2 sequences are MNHEY and SMNVEV (reference sequence). V dropped 3 bases and J dropped 0 bases, with 12 bases sitting between them. CDR3 region: CASSLAASSSYNSPLHF. The CDR3 region has the DNA TGTGCCAGCAGTTTGGCCGCGTCCAGCTCCTATAATTCACCCCTCCACTTT.

This chain joins TRBV6-5 and TRBJ1-2; unclear D gene. Per germline, CDR1 MNHEY and CDR2 SVGAGI. The V end lost 8 bases, the J end lost 1 base, and 5 bases lay between the germline ends. The CDR3 is 11 amino acids. For the CDR3, the DNA is TGTGCCAGCTGGGGTAACTATGGCTACACCTTC. Amino acid sequence: CASWGNYGYTF.